Below, one T cell receptor (beta chain) is given with its context. This entry belongs to a study of blood T cell repertoires in COVID-19. On the study more broadly: The United States, Italy and Spain were the sources of the acute and convalescent COVID-19 samples. T cells, B-cell-depleted T cells, or PBMCs provided the cDNA or gDNA that served as material.

The CDR3 totals 14 residues. V lost 4 bases, J lost 4 bases, and 8 bases stayed unmatched. Germline-derived CDR1 and CDR2 are SGHRS and YFSETQ. Authors' data handling: Researchers report that nucleated cell counts were estimated from reference gene primer amplification. The table came from immunoSEQ multiplex PCR; TCRdb's copy has only in-frame clones and leaves some out. V, J and clone size were drawn from that table, and D and trimming were deduced from the DNA. The table records 40,000 to 50,000 clones, over 60% of them present only once. The receptor was isolated from a woman in her 70s with acute or convalescent COVID-19. Sample: peripheral blood. The chain has TRBV5-1 and TRBJ2-7; TRBD1 aligns across 7 bases. The CDR3: CASSLLGTAYEQYF. CDR3 coding DNA: TGCGCCAGCAGCCTATTAGGGACAGCGTACGAGCAGTACTTC.